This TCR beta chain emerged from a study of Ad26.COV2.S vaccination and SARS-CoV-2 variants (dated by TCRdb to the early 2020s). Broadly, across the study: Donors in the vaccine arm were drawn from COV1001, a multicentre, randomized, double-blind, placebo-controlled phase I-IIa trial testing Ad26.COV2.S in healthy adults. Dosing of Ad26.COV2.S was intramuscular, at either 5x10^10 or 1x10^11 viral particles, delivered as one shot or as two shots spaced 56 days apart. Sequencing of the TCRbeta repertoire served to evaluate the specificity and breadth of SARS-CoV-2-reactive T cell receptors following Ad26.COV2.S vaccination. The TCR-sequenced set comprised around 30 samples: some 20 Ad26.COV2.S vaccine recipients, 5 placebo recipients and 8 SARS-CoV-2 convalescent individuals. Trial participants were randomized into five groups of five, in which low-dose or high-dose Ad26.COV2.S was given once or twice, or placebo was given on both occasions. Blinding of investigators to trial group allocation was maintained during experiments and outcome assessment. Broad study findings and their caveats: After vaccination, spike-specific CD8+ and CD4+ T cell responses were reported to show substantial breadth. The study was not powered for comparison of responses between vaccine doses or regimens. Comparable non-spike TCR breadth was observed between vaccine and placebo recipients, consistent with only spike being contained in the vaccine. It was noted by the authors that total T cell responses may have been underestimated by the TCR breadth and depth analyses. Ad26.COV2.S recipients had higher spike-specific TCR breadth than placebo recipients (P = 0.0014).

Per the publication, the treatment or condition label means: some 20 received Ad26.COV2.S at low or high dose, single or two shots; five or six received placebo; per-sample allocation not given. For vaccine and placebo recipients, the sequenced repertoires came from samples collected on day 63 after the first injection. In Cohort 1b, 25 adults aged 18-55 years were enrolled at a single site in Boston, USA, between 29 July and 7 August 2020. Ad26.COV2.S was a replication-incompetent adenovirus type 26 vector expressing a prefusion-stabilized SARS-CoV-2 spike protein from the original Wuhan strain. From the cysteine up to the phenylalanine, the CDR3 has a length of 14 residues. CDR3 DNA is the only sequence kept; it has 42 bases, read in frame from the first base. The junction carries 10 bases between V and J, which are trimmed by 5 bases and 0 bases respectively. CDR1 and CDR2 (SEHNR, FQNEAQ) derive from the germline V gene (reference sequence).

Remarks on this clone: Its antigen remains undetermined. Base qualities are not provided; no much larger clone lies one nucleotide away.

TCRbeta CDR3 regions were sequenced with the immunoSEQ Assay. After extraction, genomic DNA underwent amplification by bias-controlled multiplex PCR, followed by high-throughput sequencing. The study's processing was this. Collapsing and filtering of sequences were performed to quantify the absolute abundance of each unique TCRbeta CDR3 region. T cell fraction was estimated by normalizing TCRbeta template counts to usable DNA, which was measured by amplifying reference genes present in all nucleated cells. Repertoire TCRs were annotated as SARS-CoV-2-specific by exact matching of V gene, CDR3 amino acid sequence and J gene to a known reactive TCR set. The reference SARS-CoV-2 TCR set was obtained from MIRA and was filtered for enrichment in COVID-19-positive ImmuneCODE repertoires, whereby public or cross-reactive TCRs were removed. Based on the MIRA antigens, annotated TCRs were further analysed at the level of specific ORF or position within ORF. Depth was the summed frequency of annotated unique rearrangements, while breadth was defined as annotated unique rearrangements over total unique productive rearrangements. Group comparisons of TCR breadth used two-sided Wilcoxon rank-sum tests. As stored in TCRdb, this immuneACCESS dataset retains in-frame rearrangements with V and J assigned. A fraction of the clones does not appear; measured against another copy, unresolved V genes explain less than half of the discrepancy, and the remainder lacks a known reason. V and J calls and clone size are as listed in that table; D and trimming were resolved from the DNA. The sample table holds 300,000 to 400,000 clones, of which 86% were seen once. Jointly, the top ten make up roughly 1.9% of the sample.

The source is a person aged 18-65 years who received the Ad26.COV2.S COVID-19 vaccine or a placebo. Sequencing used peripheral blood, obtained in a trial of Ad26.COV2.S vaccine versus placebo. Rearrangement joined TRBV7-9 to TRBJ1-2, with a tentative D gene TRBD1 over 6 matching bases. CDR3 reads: CASSAGTSNYGYTF. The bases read TGTGCCAGCAGCGCCGGGACATCTAACTATGGCTACACCTTC. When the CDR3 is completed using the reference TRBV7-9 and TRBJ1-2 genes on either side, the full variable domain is DTGVSQNPRHKITKRGQNVTFRCDPISEHNRLYWYRQTLGQGPEFLTYFQNEAQLEKSRLLSDRFSAERPKGSFSTLEIQRTEQGDSAMYLCASSAGTSNYGYTFGSGTRLTVV.